This T cell receptor beta chain was found in a study of cytomegalovirus exposure and HLA in healthy donors. Study information: Later analysis reported that the roughly 130 validation repertoires shared the platform of the 500 to 850 first-cohort repertoires. Study-level points and caveats: There were some public TCRs occurring in many donors, but most TCR sequences were rare.

Trimming cost V 6 bases and J 4 bases, with 30 bases left between them. The germline V gene encodes CDR1 MNHEY and CDR2 SMNVEV (reference sequence). The CDR3 length is 19 residues. Donors came from a validation cohort of about 110 subjects, distinct from the first 666-subject cohort. About this clone itself: The antigen is undetermined.

The table came from immunoSEQ multiplex PCR; TCRdb's copy has only in-frame clones and leaves some out. In the table there are 250,000 to 350,000 clones, 88% of which are singletons. The rearrangement joins TRBV27 to TRBJ2-5; D may be TRBD2 (6 bases). The source material was PBMCs. This sequence was found in a man aged 30 to 39 in good health and CMV-seronegative. The CDR3 DNA reads as TGTGCCAGCAGCCCTTTATCCCTGGGCACGGGGGTGAGAGGAGAGACCCAGTACTTC. This sequence encodes CASSPLSLGTGVRGETQYF.